A selection of T cell receptor beta chains follows, all from one sample in a study of T cells expressing NK-cell markers. TCRdb re-called the 5' RACE reads and catalogs CDR3 proteins one per entry, DNA excluded. Its clone listing holds 300,000 to 450,000 distinct CDR3 sequences. The sample taken for sequencing was blood T cells: a sorted CD56 or NKG2C T cell subset, CD4+ or CD8+ T cells, or bulk PBMC T cells (not recorded which). All receptors derive from a man between 18 and 69 years old in good health. The CDR3 runs from the conserved cysteine through the conserved F or W.

v_call: TRBV7-3
j_call: TRBJ1-6
cdr3_aa: CASSLNSPRGNSPLHF

v_call: TRBV5-1
j_call: TRBJ2-1
cdr3_aa: CASSLEVGGAFREQFF

v_call: TRBV23-1
j_call: TRBJ2-1
cdr3_aa: CASSHHSRATYNEQFF

v_call: TRBV12-3/TRBV12-4
j_call: TRBJ2-3
cdr3_aa: CAIPEGDTQYF

v_call: TRBV19
j_call: TRBJ2-1
cdr3_aa: CASSTRIEQFF

v_call: TRBV12-3/TRBV12-4
j_call: TRBJ2-7
cdr3_aa: CASSKREPVLYEQYF

v_call: TRBV20-1
j_call: TRBJ2-1
cdr3_aa: CSATPLTSGALSYNEQFF

v_call: TRBV5-1
j_call: TRBJ2-3
cdr3_aa: CASSPGLPVRTDTQYF

v_call: TRBV5-1
j_call: TRBJ2-5
cdr3_aa: CASSLAIGETQYF

v_call: TRBV5-1
j_call: TRBJ2-5
cdr3_aa: CASSQRTGSLAPQETQYF

v_call: TRBV6-1
j_call: TRBJ2-2
cdr3_aa: CASTQGSNTGELFF

v_call: TRBV2
j_call: TRBJ2-3
cdr3_aa: CAIGGYTDTQYF

v_call: TRBV7-8
j_call: TRBJ2-7
cdr3_aa: CASSLEGRGPSYEQYF

v_call: TRBV18
j_call: TRBJ2-3
cdr3_aa: CASSPPGADTDTQYF

v_call: TRBV12-3/TRBV12-4
j_call: TRBJ1-4
cdr3_aa: CASSLIGDLEKLFF

v_call: TRBV12-3/TRBV12-4
j_call: TRBJ1-1
cdr3_aa: CASRSDRGAEAFF

v_call: TRBV29-1
j_call: TRBJ1-2
cdr3_aa: CSVEVSGDGYTF

v_call: TRBV6-1
j_call: TRBJ1-3
cdr3_aa: CASRPTGGSGNTIYF

v_call: TRBV18
j_call: TRBJ1-1
cdr3_aa: CASSGVDKTMNTEAFF

v_call: TRBV20-1
j_call: TRBJ1-3
cdr3_aa: CSATRRSSGNTIYF

v_call: TRBV3-1
j_call: TRBJ2-7
cdr3_aa: CASSQENRWYEQYF

v_call: TRBV15
j_call: TRBJ1-2
cdr3_aa: CATSAQRQGYYGYTF

v_call: TRBV4-2
j_call: TRBJ2-3
cdr3_aa: CASSQERAGGRGDTQYF

v_call: TRBV6-1
j_call: TRBJ2-7
cdr3_aa: CASSPRIDRGLADYEQYF

v_call: TRBV29-1
j_call: TRBJ2-3
cdr3_aa: CSVITRGVRGDTQYF

v_call: TRBV11-3
j_call: TRBJ2-1
cdr3_aa: CASSFDAGGFNEQFF

v_call: TRBV6-1
j_call: TRBJ1-2
cdr3_aa: CASSVDRAFYGYTF

v_call: TRBV6-1
j_call: TRBJ2-1
cdr3_aa: CASSGLAGGLFDEQFF

v_call: TRBV29-1
j_call: TRBJ1-2
cdr3_aa: CSVEVAETPMNGYTF

v_call: TRBV5-5
j_call: TRBJ2-3
cdr3_aa: CASSSGLAGALTGDTQYF

v_call: TRBV5-1
j_call: TRBJ2-7
cdr3_aa: CASSLQGTEQYF